The T cell receptor beta chain under discussion was sequenced for a study of radiotherapy plus CTLA-4 blockade in lung cancer. In germline, CDR1 is SGHNT, CDR2 YENEEA. The CDR3 has 12 amino acids. Trimming removed 5 bases at V and 7 bases at J, with 12 bases between. TCRdb keeps only in-frame clones here, not all; method: immunoSEQ multiplex PCR. The data contain 90,000 to 100,000 clones, around 74% of them singletons. This clone showed up just a few times. The sequence came from a human donor with non-small cell lung cancer who had a partial response to radiotherapy plus ipilimumab. Some clones in this sample may be carry-over from other donors' samples. The material sequenced was peripheral blood, taken from a patient treated with radiotherapy plus ipilimumab. This sequence joins TRBV11-3 and TRBJ2-7; a possible D gene is TRBD1 (6 bases). In nucleotides, the CDR3 is TGTGCCAGCAGCGTTACAGGGTGGGAGCAGTACTTC. It specifies CASSVTGWEQYF.